This T cell receptor (beta chain) appears in the sequencing data of a study of blood T cell repertoires in COVID-19. Method: immunoSEQ multiplex PCR; TCRdb's copy keeps in-frame clones and lacks some. The table records hundreds of thousands of clones, approximately 86% of them present only once. Germline CDR1 reads KGHSH; CDR2 reads LQKENI. This CDR3 has 18 amino acids. V lost 3 bases, J lost 7 bases, and 14 bases stayed unmatched. The sample comprised PBMCs or T cells enriched from blood (not recorded which). This receptor was obtained from a woman in her thirties or forties with acute COVID-19. The chain couples TRBV18 to TRBJ1-6; 8 positions match TRBD1. CDR3 bases: TGTGCCAGCTCACCGGGTAGCCCCGGGACAGGAGAAAATTCACCCCTCCACTTT. It encodes CASSPGSPGTGENSPLHF. The entire variable domain, with the rest obtained from reference TRBV18 and TRBJ1-6, is as follows: NAGVMQNPRHLVRRRGQEARLRCSPMKGHSHVYWYRQLPEEGLKFMVYLQKENIIDESGMPKERFSAEFPKEGPSILRIQQVVRGDSAAYFCASSPGSPGTGENSPLHFGNGTRLTVT.